Sequencing of this T cell receptor (beta chain) was carried out in a study of blood T cells in healthy people across ages. The study's findings and limits: Total diversity from one million sequenced T cells was likely underestimated. Naive T cell percentage showed a strong correlation with the diversity of TCR beta.

In regard to this clonotype: Its target is not known. One junction end disagrees with the germline gene, perhaps due to a read error.

The CDR3 sequence is 12 residues long. Germline lookup yields CDR1 SGDLS and CDR2 YYNGEE. A second PCR of about 7 to 12 cycles used a sample-barcoded 5' primer and a J-beta primer mix. TCRdb reanalysed the 5' RACE reads using MiXCR and keeps one entry per CDR3 protein. The repertoire holds more than 600,000 distinct CDR3 sequences, with 25% as singletons. The same data also contributed to another study, on T cells of mothers and their children. From that paper: The study found thymic selection shapes TCR recombination output similarly in related and unrelated pairs. T cell clones that were persistent and microchimeric went undetected.

The material sequenced was blood. The chain recombines TRBV9 with TRBJ2-7; a possible D gene is TRBD1 (5 bases). The TCR sequence derives from a boy aged 5-17 years in good health. For the CDR3, the DNA is TGCGCCAGCAGCGACAGCTCTGGGGAGCAGTACTTC. Amino acid sequence: CASSDSSGEQYF.